This T cell receptor beta chain was identified during a study of cytomegalovirus exposure and HLA in healthy donors. The PCR employed 60 Vbeta primers together with 13 Jbeta primers. TCRdb's table, derived via immunoSEQ multiplex PCR, lists solely in-frame clones and lacks some. The table lists around 120,000 clones, just over 75% of them singletons, with about 1.8% in the top ten. General study points: A later analysis found TCR association rates differed by HLA locus, highest for DRB1 and lowest for HLA-C.

As concerns this clone: What it binds is unknown.

It was healthy bone marrow donors who served as donors. The V gene end was trimmed by 3 bases and the J gene end by 5 bases; junction bases not matched to a gene: 12. This CDR3 spans 17 amino acids. Looked up from germline, CDR1 is SGDLS and CDR2 is YYNGEE. V is TRBV9 and J is TRBJ2-2; TRBD2 aligns across 8 bases. The receptor comes from a woman between 45 and 65 years old in good health and CMV-seronegative. Sequencing was carried out using PBMCs. In DNA, the CDR3 is TGTGCCAGCAGCGGTCCCCCGGGCGGGAGGCGAACCGGGGAGCTGTTTTTT. Protein sequence: CASSGPPGGRRTGELFF.